This T cell receptor (beta chain) is from a study of T cell responses to AZD1222 COVID-19 vaccine. Data came from immunoSEQ multiplex PCR; TCRdb stores just in-frame clones and leaves some out. Of approximately 160,000 clones in the sample, 90% to 95% were seen once. This receptor was identified in an adult in good health. Sequenced here: peripheral blood, sampled on day 0 of AZD1222 vaccination.

The CDR3 sequence: CAISDLGGPGANVLTF. The CDR3 DNA reads as TGTGCCATCAGTGATTTAGGGGGTCCTGGGGCCAACGTCCTGACTTTC. The chain has TRBV10-3 and TRBJ2-6, with D maybe TRBD1 (6 bases). The CDR3 has 16 residues. Germline V lookup: CDR1 ENHRY, CDR2 SYGVKD. V shed 3 bases and J shed 2 bases, with 11 bases lying between them.